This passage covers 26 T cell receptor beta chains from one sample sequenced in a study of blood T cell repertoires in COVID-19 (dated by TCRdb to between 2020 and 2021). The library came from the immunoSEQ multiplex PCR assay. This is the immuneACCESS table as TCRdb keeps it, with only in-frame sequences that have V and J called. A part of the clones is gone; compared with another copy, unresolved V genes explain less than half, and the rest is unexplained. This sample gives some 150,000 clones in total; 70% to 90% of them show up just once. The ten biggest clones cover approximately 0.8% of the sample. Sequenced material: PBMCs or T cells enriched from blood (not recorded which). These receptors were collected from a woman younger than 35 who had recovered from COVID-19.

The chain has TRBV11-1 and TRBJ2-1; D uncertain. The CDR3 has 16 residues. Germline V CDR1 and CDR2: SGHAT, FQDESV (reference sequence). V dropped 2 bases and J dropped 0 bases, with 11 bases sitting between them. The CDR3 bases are TGTGCCAGCAGCTTAAATCCCCCAGGCTCCTACAATGAGCAGTTCTTC. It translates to CASSLNPPGSYNEQFF.

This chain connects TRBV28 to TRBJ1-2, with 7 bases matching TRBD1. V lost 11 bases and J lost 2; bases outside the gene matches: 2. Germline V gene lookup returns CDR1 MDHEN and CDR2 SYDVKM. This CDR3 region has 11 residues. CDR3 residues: CAAGQNYGYTF. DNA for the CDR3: TGTGCCGCGGGACAGAACTATGGCTACACCTTC.

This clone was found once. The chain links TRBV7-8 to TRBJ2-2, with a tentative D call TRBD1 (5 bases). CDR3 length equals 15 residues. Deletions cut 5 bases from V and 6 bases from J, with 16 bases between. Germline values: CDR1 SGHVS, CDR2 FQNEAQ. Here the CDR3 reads CASSPWGEGAGELFF. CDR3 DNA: TGTGCCAGCAGCCCATGGGGCGAAGGGGCCGGGGAGCTGTTTTTT.

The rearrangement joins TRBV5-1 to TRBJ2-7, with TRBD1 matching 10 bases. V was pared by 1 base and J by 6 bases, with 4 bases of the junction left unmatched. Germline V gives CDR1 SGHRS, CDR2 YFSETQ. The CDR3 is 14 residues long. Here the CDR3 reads CASSLRQGAGEQYF. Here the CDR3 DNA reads TGCGCCAGCAGCTTGCGACAGGGGGCGGGCGAGCAGTACTTC.

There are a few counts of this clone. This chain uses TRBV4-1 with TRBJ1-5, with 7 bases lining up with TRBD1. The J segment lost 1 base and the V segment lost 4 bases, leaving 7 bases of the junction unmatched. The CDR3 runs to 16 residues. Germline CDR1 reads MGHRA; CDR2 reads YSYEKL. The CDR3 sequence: CASSPQTGRSNQPQHF. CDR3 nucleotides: TGCGCCAGCAGCCCTCAGACAGGGCGAAGCAATCAGCCCCAGCATTTT.

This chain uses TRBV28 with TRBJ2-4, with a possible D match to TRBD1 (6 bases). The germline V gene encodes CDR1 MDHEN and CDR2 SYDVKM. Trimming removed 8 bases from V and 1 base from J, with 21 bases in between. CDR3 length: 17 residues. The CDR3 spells CASRSQGRVEAKNIQYF. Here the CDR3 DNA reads TGTGCCAGCCGCAGTCAGGGGCGAGTAGAGGCCAAAAACATTCAGTACTTC.

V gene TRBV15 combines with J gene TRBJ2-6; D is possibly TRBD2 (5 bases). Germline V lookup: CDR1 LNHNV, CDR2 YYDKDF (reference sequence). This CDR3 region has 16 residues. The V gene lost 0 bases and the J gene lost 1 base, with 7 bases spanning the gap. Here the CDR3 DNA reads TGTGCCACCAGCAGAGATGAGCGGTCTGGGGCCAACGTCCTGACTTTC. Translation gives CATSRDERSGANVLTF.

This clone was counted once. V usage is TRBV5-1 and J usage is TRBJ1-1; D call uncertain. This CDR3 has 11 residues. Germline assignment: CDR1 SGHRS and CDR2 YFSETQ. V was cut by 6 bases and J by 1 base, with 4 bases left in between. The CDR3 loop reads CASKQNTEAFF. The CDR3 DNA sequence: TGCGCCAGCAAGCAGAACACTGAAGCTTTCTTT.

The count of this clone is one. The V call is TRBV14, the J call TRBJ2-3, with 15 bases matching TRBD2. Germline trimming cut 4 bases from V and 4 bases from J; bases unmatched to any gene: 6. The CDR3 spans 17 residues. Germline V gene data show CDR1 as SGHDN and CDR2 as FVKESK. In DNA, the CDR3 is TGTGCCAGCAGCCGGACTAGCGGGAGGGCCGACGCAGATACGCAGTATTTT. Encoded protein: CASSRTSGRADADTQYF.

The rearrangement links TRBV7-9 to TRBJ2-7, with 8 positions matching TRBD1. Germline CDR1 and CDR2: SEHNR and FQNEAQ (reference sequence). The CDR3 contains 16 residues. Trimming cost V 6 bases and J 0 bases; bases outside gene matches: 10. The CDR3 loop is CASSSAGTGYSYEQYF. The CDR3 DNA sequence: TGTGCCAGCAGTTCCGCCGGGACAGGATACTCCTACGAGCAGTACTTC.

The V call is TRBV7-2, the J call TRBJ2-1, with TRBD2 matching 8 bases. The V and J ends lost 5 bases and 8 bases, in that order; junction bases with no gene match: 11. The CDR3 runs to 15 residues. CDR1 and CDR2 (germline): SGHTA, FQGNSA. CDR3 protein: CASSPHGTSPYEQFF. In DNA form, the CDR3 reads TGTGCCAGCAGCCCGCACGGGACTAGTCCCTATGAGCAGTTCTTC.

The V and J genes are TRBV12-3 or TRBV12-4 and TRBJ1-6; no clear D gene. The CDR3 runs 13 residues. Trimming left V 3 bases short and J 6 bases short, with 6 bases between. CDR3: CASSFFINSPLHF. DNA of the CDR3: TGTGCCAGCAGTTTTTTTATTAATTCACCCCTCCACTTT.

CDR3 protein: CASSTLAVTDTQYF. The CDR3 coding sequence is TGTGCCAGCAGCACATTAGCGGTCACAGATACGCAGTATTTT. This chain links TRBV7-6 with TRBJ2-3; a weak D match, TRBD2 (6 bases). Trimming shortened V by 5 bases and J by 2 bases, and 11 bases separated the two germline ends. The CDR3 is 14 residues long. CDR1 and CDR2 (germline): SGHVS, FNYEAQ.

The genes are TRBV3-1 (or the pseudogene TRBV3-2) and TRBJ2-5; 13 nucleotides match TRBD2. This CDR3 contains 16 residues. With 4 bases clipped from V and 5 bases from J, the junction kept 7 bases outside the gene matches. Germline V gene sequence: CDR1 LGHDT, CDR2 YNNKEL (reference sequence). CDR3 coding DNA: TGTGCCAGCAGCCCCGGACTAGCGGGAGAGGGGGAGACCCAGTACTTC. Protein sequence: CASSPGLAGEGETQYF.

The CDR3 DNA reads TGTGCCATCAGTGGGTCCGGGACTAGTAATCGTGAGCAGTTCTTC. Translation: CAISGSGTSNREQFF. The chain uses TRBV10-3 and TRBJ2-1; 8 bases fit TRBD2. The V gene's germline CDR1 is ENHRY and CDR2 SYGVKD. V lost 4 bases and J lost 9; bases outside the gene matches: 11. The CDR3 length is 15 residues.

The CDR3 DNA reads as TGTGCCAGCAGCCGTAGACTAGCGGGGGGAAAGGAGGAGCAGTTCTTC. As protein: CASSRRLAGGKEEQFF. This chain joins TRBV3-1 (or the pseudogene TRBV3-2) and TRBJ2-1, with TRBD2 identical over 13 bases. With 4 bases clipped from V and 10 bases from J, the junction kept 10 bases outside the gene matches. The CDR3 runs to 16 residues. Looked up from germline, CDR1 is LGHDT and CDR2 is YNNKEL (reference sequence).

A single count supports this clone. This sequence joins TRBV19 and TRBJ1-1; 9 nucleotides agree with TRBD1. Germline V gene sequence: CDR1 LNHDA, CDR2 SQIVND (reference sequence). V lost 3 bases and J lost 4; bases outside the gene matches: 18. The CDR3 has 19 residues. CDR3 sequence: CASSIWGLGQGHVSTEAFF. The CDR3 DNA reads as TGTGCCAGTAGTATTTGGGGTCTGGGACAGGGACATGTGAGCACTGAAGCTTTCTTT.

CDR3: CAYQGRMNTEAFF. CDR3 DNA sequence: TGTGCCTACCAGGGGCGGATGAACACTGAAGCTTTCTTT. The chain employs TRBV30 and TRBJ1-1; possible D gene TRBD1, 6 bases. V was trimmed by 7 bases and J by 0 bases, leaving 12 bases between them. The CDR3 totals 13 residues. The germline V gene has CDR1 GTSNPN and CDR2 SVGIG (reference sequence).

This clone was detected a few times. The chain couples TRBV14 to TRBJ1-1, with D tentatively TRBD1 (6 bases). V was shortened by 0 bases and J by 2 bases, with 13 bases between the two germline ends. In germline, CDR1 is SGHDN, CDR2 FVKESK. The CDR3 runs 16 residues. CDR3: CASSQDLNRVNTEAFF. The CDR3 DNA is TGTGCCAGCAGCCAAGATCTTAACAGGGTCAACACTGAAGCTTTCTTT.

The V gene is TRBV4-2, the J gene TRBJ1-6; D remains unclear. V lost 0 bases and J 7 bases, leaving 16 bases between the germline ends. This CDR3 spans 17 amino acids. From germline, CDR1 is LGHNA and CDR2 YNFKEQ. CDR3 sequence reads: CASSQDRTGSGNSPLHF. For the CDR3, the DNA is TGTGCCAGCAGCCAAGATCGAACGGGGTCGGGGAATTCACCCCTCCACTTT.

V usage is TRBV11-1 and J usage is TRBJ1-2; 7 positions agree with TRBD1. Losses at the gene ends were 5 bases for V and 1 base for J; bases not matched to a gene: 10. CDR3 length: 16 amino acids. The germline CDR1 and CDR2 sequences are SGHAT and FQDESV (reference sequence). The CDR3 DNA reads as TGTGCCAGCAGCACCCCCAGGGGGGCCTATAACTATGGCTACACCTTC. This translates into CASSTPRGAYNYGYTF.

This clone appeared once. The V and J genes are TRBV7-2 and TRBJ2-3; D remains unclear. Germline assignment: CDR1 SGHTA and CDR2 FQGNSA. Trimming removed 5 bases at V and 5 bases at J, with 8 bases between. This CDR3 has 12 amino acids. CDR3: CASSVPLDTQYF. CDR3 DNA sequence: TGTGCCAGCAGCGTCCCGTTAGATACGCAGTATTTT.

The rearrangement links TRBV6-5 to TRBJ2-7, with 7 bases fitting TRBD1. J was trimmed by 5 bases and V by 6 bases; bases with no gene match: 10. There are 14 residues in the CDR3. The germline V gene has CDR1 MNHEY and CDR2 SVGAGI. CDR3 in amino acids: CASSGTVGAHEQYF. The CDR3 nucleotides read TGTGCCAGCAGCGGGACAGTTGGGGCCCACGAGCAGTACTTC.

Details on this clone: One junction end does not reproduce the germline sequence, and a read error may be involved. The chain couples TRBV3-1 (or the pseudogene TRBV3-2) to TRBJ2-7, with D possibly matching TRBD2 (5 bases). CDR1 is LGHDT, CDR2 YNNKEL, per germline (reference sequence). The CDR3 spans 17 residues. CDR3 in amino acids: CATSSRGLKNSSYEQYF. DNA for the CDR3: TGTGCCACCAGCAGCCGGGGTCTTAAAAATAGCTCCTACGAGCAGTACTTC.

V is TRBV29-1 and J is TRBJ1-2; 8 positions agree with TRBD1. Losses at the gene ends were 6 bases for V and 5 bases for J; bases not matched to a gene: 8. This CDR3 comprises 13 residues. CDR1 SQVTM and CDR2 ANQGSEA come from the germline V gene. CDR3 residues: CSVRKGTGYGYTF. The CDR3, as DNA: TGCAGCGTCCGGAAGGGGACAGGTTATGGCTACACCTTC.

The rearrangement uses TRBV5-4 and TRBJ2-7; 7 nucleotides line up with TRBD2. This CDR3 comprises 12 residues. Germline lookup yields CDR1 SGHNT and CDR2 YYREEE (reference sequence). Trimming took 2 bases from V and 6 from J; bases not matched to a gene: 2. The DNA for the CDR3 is TGTGCCAGCAGCTTATCGGGGGGCGAGCAGTACTTC. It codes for CASSLSGGEQYF.